This T cell receptor beta chain was captured by sequencing in a study of T cells in tumors after PD-1 blockade. V lost 0 bases and J 5 bases, leaving 13 bases between the germline ends. The CDR3 spans 15 residues. Germline CDR1 reads LGHDT; CDR2 reads YNNKEL (reference sequence). Clones were sequenced by immunoSEQ multiplex PCR, and TCRdb holds only the in-frame ones, with some missing. The sample gives fewer than 50,000 clones, approximately 84% of which show up once; 4% to 4.5% is in the top ten. This TCR derives from a human donor with basal cell carcinoma. The source material was PBMCs, sampled before anti-PD-1 treatment. The chain uses TRBV3-1 (or the pseudogene TRBV3-2) and TRBJ1-1; D is possibly TRBD1 (5 bases). The CDR3: CASSQDSRGNTEAFF. The CDR3 nucleotides are TGTGCCAGCAGCCAAGATTCTCGGGGCAATACTGAAGCTTTCTTT.